The next 30 T cell receptor beta chains were all read from a single sample in a study of T cell responses to AZD1222 COVID-19 vaccine. Sequenced by immunoSEQ multiplex PCR; TCRdb stores in-frame clones only, minus some. This repertoire shows fewer than 200,000 clones, just under 90% found once; its top ten account for 3.5% to 4.5%. This sample comprised peripheral blood, obtained 28 days after the second dose of the MenACWY control vaccine. The receptors shown here come from an adult who received the MenACWY meningococcal vaccine as a control.

J is TRBJ1-2 and V is TRBV5-4; TRBD1 agrees at 9 bases. V lost 4 bases, J lost 7 bases, and 8 bases stayed unmatched. This CDR3 comprises 14 residues. The germline V gene has CDR1 SGHNT and CDR2 YYREEE (reference sequence). CDR3 amino acids: CASSPSRTGAGYTF. As DNA, the CDR3 is TGTGCCAGCAGCCCATCCCGGACAGGGGCTGGCTACACCTTC. The entire variable domain, with the rest obtained from reference TRBV5-4 and TRBJ1-2, is as follows: ETGVTQSPTHLIKTRGQQVTLRCSSQSGHNTVSWYQQALGQGPQFIFQYYREEENGRGNFPPRFSGLQFPNYSSELNVNALELDDSALYLCASSPSRTGAGYTFGSGTRLTVV.

V gene TRBV2 combines with J gene TRBJ2-1; TRBD2 matches at 7 bases. CDR3 length equals 14 residues. Germline values: CDR1 SNHLY, CDR2 FYNNEI. V lost 3 bases to trimming and J lost 3 bases; unmatched junction nucleotides: 2. The CDR3 reads CASSDGGGYNEQFF. The DNA of the CDR3 is TGTGCCAGCAGTGACGGCGGGGGCTACAATGAGCAGTTCTTC. Full variable domain (missing parts from reference TRBV2 and TRBJ2-1): EPEVTQTPSHQVTQMGQEVILRCVPISNHLYFYWYRQILGQKVEFLVSFYNNEISEKSEIFDDQFSVERPDGSNFTLKIRSTKLEDSAMYFCASSDGGGYNEQFFGPGTRLTVL.

The chain links TRBV4-1 to TRBJ1-2; D is perhaps TRBD1 (5 bases). This CDR3 has 14 amino acids. The germline gives CDR1 MGHRA, CDR2 YSYEKL. Trimming took off 0 bases at V and 8 bases at J, with 13 bases between the two ends. CDR3: CASSQEGRQEGYTF. CDR3 sequence (DNA): TGCGCCAGCAGCCAAGAGGGGCGGCAGGAGGGCTACACCTTC.

The V call is TRBV19, the J call TRBJ1-1, with D perhaps matching TRBD1 (6 bases). The CDR3 has 15 amino acids. V lost 4 bases and J 4 bases, leaving 16 bases between the germline ends. In germline, CDR1 is LNHDA, CDR2 SQIVND (reference sequence). CDR3 coding DNA: TGTGCCAGTAGTACCTTCACAGGGCTGGGCACTGAAGCTTTCTTT. This codes for CASSTFTGLGTEAFF.

There are a few counts of this clone. The V call is TRBV11-2, the J call TRBJ2-7; the D gene is possibly TRBD1 (5 bases). There are 13 residues in the CDR3. Trimming stripped 1 base from V and 5 bases from J, with 9 bases between. Germline values: CDR1 SGHAT, CDR2 FQNNGV. In DNA form, the CDR3 reads TGTGCCAGCAGCTTAGGGCAGGGTAACGAGCAGTACTTC. It codes for CASSLGQGNEQYF. The complete variable domain, with remaining parts taken from reference TRBV11-2 and TRBJ2-7, reads EAGVAQSPRYKIIEKRQSVAFWCNPISGHATLYWYQQILGQGPKLLIQFQNNGVVDDSQLPKDRFSAERLKGVDSTLKIQPAKLEDSAVYLCASSLGQGNEQYFGPGTRLTVT.

The rearrangement links TRBV28 to TRBJ2-7, with D perhaps matching TRBD1 (6 bases). The germline CDR1 and CDR2 sequences are MDHEN and SYDVKM. V lost 8 bases to trimming and J lost 2 bases, with 16 bases between them. The CDR3 loop spans 14 amino acids. As DNA, the CDR3 is TGTGCCAGCGGGAAACTACAGGGTCCCTACGAGCAGTACTTC. Protein product: CASGKLQGPYEQYF.

The rearrangement uses TRBV30 and TRBJ1-5, with unresolved D. This CDR3 is built from 13 residues. Germline V gene sequence: CDR1 GTSNPN, CDR2 SVGIG (reference sequence). The germline V and J ends were trimmed by 3 bases and 4 bases, with 10 bases remaining between them. The CDR3 coding sequence is TGTGCCTGGAGAGGCAGTGGGAATCAGCCCCAGCATTTT. Amino acids: CAWRGSGNQPQHF.

The V call is TRBV18, the J call TRBJ2-7; 8 bases match TRBD2. The germline CDR1 and CDR2 sequences are KGHSH and LQKENI. This CDR3 region has 18 residues. The J segment lost 3 bases and the V segment lost 3 bases, leaving 16 bases of the junction unmatched. In DNA form, the CDR3 reads TGTGCCAGCTCACCCACTGCGGGTTTTAGCGGGGTTCGCTACGAGCAGTACTTC. Encoded protein: CASSPTAGFSGVRYEQYF.

This clone is a singleton in its sample. The J gene is TRBJ1-1, the V gene TRBV9; D unresolved. The CDR3 loop spans 15 amino acids. Germline V CDR1 and CDR2: SGDLS, YYNGEE. Trimming took 2 bases from V and 0 from J, leaving 11 bases between them. CDR3 in amino acids: CASSVSTDLNTEAFF. The CDR3 DNA follows: TGTGCCAGCAGCGTCTCTACAGATTTGAACACTGAAGCTTTCTTT.

V is TRBV6-1 and J is TRBJ1-5; 7 bases are shared with TRBD1. After removal of 2 bases from V and 7 bases from J, the junction contained 11 bases not matched to a gene. From germline, CDR1 is MNHNS and CDR2 SASEGT. This CDR3 spans 16 amino acids. The CDR3 DNA follows: TGTGCCAGCAGTGAAATGCTGACAGGGACACAGCAGCCCCAGCATTTT. The encoded protein is CASSEMLTGTQQPQHF.

This chain joins TRBV20-1 and TRBJ2-3; D remains unclear. The length of the CDR3 is 14 residues. Germline assignment: CDR1 DFQATT and CDR2 SNEGSKA (reference sequence). Trimming stripped 3 bases from V and 4 bases from J, with 14 bases between. The CDR3 DNA sequence: TGCAGTGCTAGTCGGCTAGTCGGCGCAGATACGCAGTATTTT. It specifies CSASRLVGADTQYF.

This clone turned up a few times. This sequence joins TRBV18 and TRBJ1-1; D unresolved. The V and J ends lost 3 bases and 4 bases respectively, with 18 bases between them. CDR3 length: 16 residues. Germline V CDR1 and CDR2: KGHSH, LQKENI. In DNA form, the CDR3 reads TGTGCCAGCTCACCGCGCCAGGTTGGCTTTTCCACTGAAGCTTTCTTT. This gives the protein CASSPRQVGFSTEAFF.

The V and J genes are TRBV10-1 and TRBJ1-1; D remains ambiguous. The CDR3 spans 13 residues. Germline V gene sequence: CDR1 WNHNN, CDR2 SYGVQD (reference sequence). Trimming pared 2 bases from V and 0 bases from J, leaving 4 bases between. CDR3 residues: CASSEQLNTEAFF. The CDR3 DNA follows: TGCGCCAGCAGTGAGCAGCTGAACACTGAAGCTTTCTTT.

The V and J genes are TRBV6-5 and TRBJ2-1, with TRBD1 as a possible D gene (7 bases). Trimming pared 6 bases from V and 8 bases from J, leaving 20 bases between. The CDR3 contains 15 residues. Germline V CDR1 and CDR2: MNHEY, SVGAGI. DNA for the CDR3: TGTGCCAGCAGGGAGGGGGGACAGACGTCCCATGAGCAGTTCTTC. The encoded protein is CASREGGQTSHEQFF.

The rearrangement uses TRBV3-1 (or the pseudogene TRBV3-2) and TRBJ2-7, with TRBD2 matching 7 bases. The CDR3 contains 15 residues. V gave up 1 base and J gave up 5 bases; unmatched junction bases: 8. Germline assignment: CDR1 LGHDT and CDR2 YNNKEL (reference sequence). In DNA, the CDR3 is TGTGCCAGCAGCCAAGGACTAGCAGAGGTAGACGAGCAGTACTTC. Its protein product is CASSQGLAEVDEQYF.

The chain carries TRBV20-1 and TRBJ1-6; D gene uncertain. The CDR3 has 16 residues. Per germline, CDR1 DFQATT and CDR2 SNEGSKA (reference sequence). V lost 3 bases and J lost 0, with 12 bases in between. Here the CDR3 DNA reads TGCAGTGCTAGTCATTTTGCGGACTCCTATAATTCACCCCTCCACTTT. Protein sequence: CSASHFADSYNSPLHF.

V and J are TRBV6-5 and TRBJ2-1; D not resolved. V was pared by 7 bases and J by 2 bases, with 15 bases between. The CDR3 has 15 amino acids. CDR1 is MNHEY and CDR2 is SVGAGI in the germline V gene. This chain's CDR3 is CASTPTPQAYNEQFF. CDR3 in DNA: TGTGCCAGCACTCCGACCCCTCAGGCCTACAATGAGCAGTTCTTC.

This clone was seen a few times. The sample has other DNA sequences that encode this CDR3 too. This chain connects TRBV3-1 (or the pseudogene TRBV3-2) to TRBJ2-1; D unresolved. Germline-derived CDR1 and CDR2 are LGHDT and YNNKEL (reference sequence). This CDR3 comprises 12 residues. The germline V and J ends were trimmed by 1 base and 5 bases, with 3 bases remaining between them. This CDR3 is CASSQGHNEQFF. DNA of the CDR3: TGTGCCAGCAGCCAAGGACACAATGAGCAGTTCTTC.

DNA of the CDR3: TGTGCCAGCAGTAGACAGGTCTACGAGCAGTACTTC. It yields the protein CASSRQVYEQYF. V usage is TRBV6-2 or TRBV6-3 and J usage is TRBJ2-7; D is perhaps TRBD1 (6 bases). The CDR3 length is 12 residues. Trimming took off 5 bases at V and 3 bases at J, with 8 bases between the two ends. CDR1 MNHEY and CDR2 SVGEGT come from the germline V gene.

This clone was recorded only once. The chain is built from TRBV7-2 and TRBJ2-1; D gene unclear. CDR1 and CDR2 from the germline V gene are SGHTA and FQGNSA. V gave up 1 base and J gave up 10 bases, with 11 bases separating them. The CDR3 sequence is 13 residues long. The DNA for the CDR3 is TGTGCCAGCAGCTTAGGAGACACCCCCGAGCAGTTCTTC. This sequence encodes CASSLGDTPEQFF.

CDR3 region: CASSPGLAGGYQETQYF. CDR3 coding DNA: TGTGCCAGCAGCCCGGGACTAGCGGGAGGTTACCAAGAGACCCAGTACTTC. The chain links TRBV2 to TRBJ2-5, with 15 bases fitting TRBD2. The CDR3 covers 17 residues. Germline values: CDR1 SNHLY, CDR2 FYNNEI. V lost 6 bases and J lost 0; bases outside the gene matches: 5.

To note about this clone: One end of the junction varies from germline; a read error may be responsible. The genes are TRBV10-3 and TRBJ2-1; 9 nucleotides match TRBD1. The CDR3 extends over 11 amino acids. From germline, CDR1 is ENHRY and CDR2 SYGVKD. The CDR3 spells CAISNRDRVIF. The CDR3 coding sequence is TGTGCCATCAGCAATCGGGACAGGGTAATCTTC.

This rearrangement joins TRBV3-1 (or the pseudogene TRBV3-2) to TRBJ2-3; D might be TRBD2 (6 bases). Germline assignment: CDR1 LGHDT and CDR2 YNNKEL (reference sequence). CDR3 length equals 14 residues. V shed 1 base and J shed 11 bases, with 16 bases lying between them. CDR3 protein: CASSQVAGPLRQYF. CDR3 DNA: TGTGCCAGCAGCCAAGTGGCGGGGCCCCTAAGGCAGTATTTT.

The chain is built from TRBV5-4 and TRBJ1-2; TRBD1 agrees at 9 bases. V dropped 4 bases and J dropped 5; count of bases not matched to a gene: 12. This CDR3 spans 16 amino acids. CDR1 SGHNT and CDR2 YYREEE come from the germline V gene (reference sequence). The chain's CDR3 is CASSRGDGTGRYGYTF. As DNA, the CDR3 is TGTGCCAGCAGCCGTGGAGATGGGACAGGGAGATATGGCTACACCTTC.

The chain uses TRBV7-3 and TRBJ2-3; D unresolved. The CDR3 is 15 amino acids. Trimming stripped 0 bases from V and 1 base from J, with 8 bases between. Germline-derived CDR1 and CDR2 are SGHTA and FQGTGA. The CDR3 region is CASSLTLSGTDTQYF. CDR3 nucleotides: TGTGCCAGCAGCTTAACGCTTTCCGGCACAGATACGCAGTATTTT.

The rearrangement uses TRBV28 and TRBJ1-4; D is perhaps TRBD1 (6 bases). The length of the CDR3 is 14 residues. Trimming stripped 4 bases from V and 8 bases from J, with 14 bases between. Germline CDR1 reads MDHEN; CDR2 reads SYDVKM. This CDR3 reads CASSSGDPVEKLFF. CDR3 nucleotides: TGTGCCAGCAGTTCAGGGGACCCGGTGGAAAAACTGTTTTTT.

This clone was recorded once. The chain carries TRBV12-2 and TRBJ2-1. TRBV12-2 is a listed pseudogene. This CDR3 has 11 residues. The CDR3 nucleotides read TGTGCAAGTCCCCCCCACAATGAGCAGTTCTTC. Translation: CASPPHNEQFF.

The J gene is TRBJ2-2, the V gene TRBV7-2; TRBD1 aligns across 11 bases. The CDR3 is 15 amino acids. Trimming removed 5 bases from V and 6 bases from J; junction bases left unmatched: 5. Germline V gene lookup returns CDR1 SGHTA and CDR2 FQGNSA. The CDR3 DNA sequence: TGTGCCAGCAGCGGAGGGACAGGGGGTTCCGGGGAGCTGTTTTTT. Translated: CASSGGTGGSGELFF.

The chain uses TRBV30 and TRBJ1-5, with D possibly matching TRBD1 (6 bases). Germline V lookup: CDR1 GTSNPN, CDR2 SVGIG (reference sequence). V was clipped by 1 base and J by 1 base, with 11 bases between them. CDR3 length: 15 residues. CDR3 amino acids: CAWSEGGGSNQPQHF. As DNA, the CDR3 is TGTGCCTGGAGTGAGGGGGGGGGAAGCAATCAGCCCCAGCATTTT.

The chain recombines TRBV13 with TRBJ2-7; TRBD2 agrees at 11 bases. Germline-derived CDR1 and CDR2 are PRHDT and FYEKMQ (reference sequence). V was pared by 3 bases and J by 3 bases, with 7 bases of the junction left unmatched. This CDR3 has 16 amino acids. The CDR3 protein is CASSFYSGRANYEQYF. CDR3 DNA sequence: TGTGCCAGCAGCTTTTATAGCGGGAGGGCCAACTACGAGCAGTACTTC. Full variable domain (missing parts from reference TRBV13 and TRBJ2-7): AAGVIQSPRHLIKEKRETATLKCYPIPRHDTVYWYQQGPGQDPQFLISFYEKMQSDKGSIPDRFSAQQFSDYHSELNMSSLELGDSALYFCASSFYSGRANYEQYFGPGTRLTVT.